This T cell receptor (beta chain) comes out of a study of T cells in Graves' hyperthyroidism and ophthalmopathy. Study context: Blood was drawn when the patient was first diagnosed and still untreated.

This clonotype was counted between two and nine times. The CDR3 runs 15 residues. CDR1 and CDR2 from the germline V gene are GTSNPN and SVGIG (reference sequence). Deletions cut 1 base from V and 1 base from J, with 13 bases between. RNA transcripts yielded amplified TCR beta CDR3 regions. The primer set for the first-round RT-PCR of the TCR CDR3 was HTBI. TCRdb independently ran MiXCR on the multiplex PCR reads; one entry per CDR3 protein. Of around 620,000 distinct CDR3 sequences in the sample, 15% to 20% were seen once. The chain uses TRBV30 and TRBJ1-1; D unclear. The TCR was taken from a woman in her twenties or thirties with Graves' hyperthyroidism. What was sequenced was blood. The CDR3 DNA reads TGTGCCTGGAGTGCCGGCAGTATCGCGAACACTGAAGCTTTCTTT. Translated: CAWSAGSIANTEAFF. The variable domain in full, completed from reference TRBV30 and TRBJ1-1, reads SQTIHQWPATLVQPVGSPLSLECTVEGTSNPNLYWYRQAAGRGLQLLFYSVGIGQISSEVPQNLSASRPQDRQFILSSKKLLLSDSGFYLCAWSAGSIANTEAFFGQGTRLTVV.